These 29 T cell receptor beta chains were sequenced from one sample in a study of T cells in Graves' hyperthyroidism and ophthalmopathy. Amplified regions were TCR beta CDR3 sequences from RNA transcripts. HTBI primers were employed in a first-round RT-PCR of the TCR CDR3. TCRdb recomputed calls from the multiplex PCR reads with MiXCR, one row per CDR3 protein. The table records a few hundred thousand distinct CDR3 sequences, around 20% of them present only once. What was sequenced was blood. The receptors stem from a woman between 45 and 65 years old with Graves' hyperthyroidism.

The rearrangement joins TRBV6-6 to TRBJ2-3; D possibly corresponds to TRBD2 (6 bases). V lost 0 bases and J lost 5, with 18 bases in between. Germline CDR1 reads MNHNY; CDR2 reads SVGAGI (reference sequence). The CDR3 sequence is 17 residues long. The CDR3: CASSYSEAIVGGDTQYF. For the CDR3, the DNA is TGTGCCAGCAGTTACTCGGAGGCCATCGTCGGGGGAGATACGCAGTATTTT.

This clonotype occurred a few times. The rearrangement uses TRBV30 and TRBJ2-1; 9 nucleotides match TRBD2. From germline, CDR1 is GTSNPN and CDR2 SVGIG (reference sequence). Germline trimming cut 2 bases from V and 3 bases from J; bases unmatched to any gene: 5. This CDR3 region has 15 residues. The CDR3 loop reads CAWSWASGIYNEQFF. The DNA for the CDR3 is TGTGCCTGGAGTTGGGCTAGCGGGATCTACAATGAGCAGTTCTTC.

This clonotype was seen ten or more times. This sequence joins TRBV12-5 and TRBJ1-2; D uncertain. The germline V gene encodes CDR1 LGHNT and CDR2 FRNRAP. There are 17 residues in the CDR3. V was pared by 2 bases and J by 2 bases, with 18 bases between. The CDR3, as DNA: TGTGCTAGTGGTTTGTCGTCTTCGGGCCCTTTGAACTATGGCTACACCTTC. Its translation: CASGLSSSGPLNYGYTF.

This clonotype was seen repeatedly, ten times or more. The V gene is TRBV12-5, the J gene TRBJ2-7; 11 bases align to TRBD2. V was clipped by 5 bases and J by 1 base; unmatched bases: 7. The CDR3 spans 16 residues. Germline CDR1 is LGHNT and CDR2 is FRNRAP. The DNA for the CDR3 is TGTGCTAGTGGTCCTCGGACTAGCGGGTTATCCTACGAGCAGTACTTC. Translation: CASGPRTSGLSYEQYF. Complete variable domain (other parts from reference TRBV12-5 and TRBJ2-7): DARVTQTPRHKVTEMGQEVTMRCQPILGHNTVFWYRQTMMQGLELLAYFRNRAPLDDSGMPKDRFSAEMPDATLATLKIQPSEPRDSAVYFCASGPRTSGLSYEQYFGPGTRLTVT.

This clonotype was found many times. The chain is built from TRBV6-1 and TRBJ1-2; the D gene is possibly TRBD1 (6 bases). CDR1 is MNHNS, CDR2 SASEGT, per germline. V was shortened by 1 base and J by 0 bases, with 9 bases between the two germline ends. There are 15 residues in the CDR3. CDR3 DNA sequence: TGTGCCAGCAGTGAAGGGGGGGCCACTAACTATGGCTACACCTTC. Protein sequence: CASSEGGATNYGYTF.

Here the CDR3 DNA reads TGCAGCGTGCCGGACTGGTACGAGCAGTACTTC. This gives the protein CSVPDWYEQYF. J is TRBJ2-7 and V is TRBV29-1; a possible D gene is TRBD2 (5 bases). V was cut by 6 bases and J by 4 bases, with 10 bases left in between. The CDR3 extends over 11 amino acids. Germline loops: CDR1 SQVTM, CDR2 ANQGSEA.

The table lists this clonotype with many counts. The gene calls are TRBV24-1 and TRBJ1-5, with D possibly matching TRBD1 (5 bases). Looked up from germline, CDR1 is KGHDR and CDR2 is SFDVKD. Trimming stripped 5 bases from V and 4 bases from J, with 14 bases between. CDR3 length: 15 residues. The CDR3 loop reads CATSARGRGNQPQHF. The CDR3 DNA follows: TGTGCCACCAGTGCGAGGGGACGCGGGAATCAGCCCCAGCATTTT.

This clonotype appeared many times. The CDR3 loop reads CASSPADSSYEQYF. The CDR3 DNA reads as TGTGCCAGCAGCCCAGCGGACAGCTCCTACGAGCAGTACTTC. The genes are TRBV7-9 and TRBJ2-7, with a possible D match to TRBD1 (6 bases). V lost 5 bases and J 0 bases, leaving 11 bases between the germline ends. Germline V lookup: CDR1 SEHNR, CDR2 FQNEAQ (reference sequence). The length of the CDR3 is 14 residues.

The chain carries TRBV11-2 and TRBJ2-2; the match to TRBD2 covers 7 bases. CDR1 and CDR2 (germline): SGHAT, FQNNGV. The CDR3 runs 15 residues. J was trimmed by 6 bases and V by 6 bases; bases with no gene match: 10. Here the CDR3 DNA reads TGTGCCAGCAGACGCGGACTAGTAGCTTCCGGGGAGCTGTTTTTT. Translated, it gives CASRRGLVASGELFF.

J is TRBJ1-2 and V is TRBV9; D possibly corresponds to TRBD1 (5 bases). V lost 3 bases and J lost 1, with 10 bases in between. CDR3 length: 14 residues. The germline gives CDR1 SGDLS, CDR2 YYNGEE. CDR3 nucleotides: TGTGCCAGCAGCGCGGGACTCCTTAACTATGGCTACACCTTC. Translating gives CASSAGLLNYGYTF.

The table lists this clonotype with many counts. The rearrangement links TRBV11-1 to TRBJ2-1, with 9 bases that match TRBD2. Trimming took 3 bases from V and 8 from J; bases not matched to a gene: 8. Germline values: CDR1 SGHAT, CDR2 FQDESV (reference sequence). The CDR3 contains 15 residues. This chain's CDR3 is CASSLLGGRADEQFF. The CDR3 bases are TGTGCCAGCAGCTTGCTGGGCGGGAGGGCGGATGAGCAGTTCTTC.

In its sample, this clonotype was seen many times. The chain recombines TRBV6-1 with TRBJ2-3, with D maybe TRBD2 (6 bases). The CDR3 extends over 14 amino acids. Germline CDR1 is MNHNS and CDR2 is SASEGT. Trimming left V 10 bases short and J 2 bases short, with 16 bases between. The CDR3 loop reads CATTNPGDTDTQYF. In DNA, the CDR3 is TGTGCCACCACCAACCCGGGAGACACAGATACGCAGTATTTT.

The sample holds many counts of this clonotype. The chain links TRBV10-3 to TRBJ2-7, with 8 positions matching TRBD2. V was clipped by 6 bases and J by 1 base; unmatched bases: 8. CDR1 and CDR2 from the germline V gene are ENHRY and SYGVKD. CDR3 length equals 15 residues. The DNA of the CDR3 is TGTGCCATCAGCACAACCGGGACTAGGTCCTACGAGCAGTACTTC. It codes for CAISTTGTRSYEQYF.

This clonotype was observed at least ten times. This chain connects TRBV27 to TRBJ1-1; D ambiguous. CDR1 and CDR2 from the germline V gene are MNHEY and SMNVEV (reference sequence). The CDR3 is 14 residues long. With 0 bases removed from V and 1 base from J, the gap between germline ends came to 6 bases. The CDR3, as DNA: TGTGCCAGCAGTTTATCGACAAGGAACACTGAAGCTTTCTTT. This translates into CASSLSTRNTEAFF.

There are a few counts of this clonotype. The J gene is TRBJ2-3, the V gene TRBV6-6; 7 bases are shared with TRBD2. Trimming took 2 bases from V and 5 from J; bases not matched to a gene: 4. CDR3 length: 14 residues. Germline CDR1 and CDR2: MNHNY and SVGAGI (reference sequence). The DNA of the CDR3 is TGTGCCAGCAGTTACGGGCCTAGCGGAGATACGCAGTATTTT. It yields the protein CASSYGPSGDTQYF.

The chain's CDR3 is CASRRDRGRVGYEQYF. In DNA form, the CDR3 reads TGTGCCAGCAGAAGGGACAGGGGGAGGGTCGGCTACGAGCAGTACTTC. The chain joins TRBV2 to TRBJ2-7; 11 bases are shared with TRBD1. CDR3 length: 16 residues. With 6 bases clipped from V and 3 bases from J, the junction kept 10 bases outside the gene matches. From germline, CDR1 is SNHLY and CDR2 FYNNEI.

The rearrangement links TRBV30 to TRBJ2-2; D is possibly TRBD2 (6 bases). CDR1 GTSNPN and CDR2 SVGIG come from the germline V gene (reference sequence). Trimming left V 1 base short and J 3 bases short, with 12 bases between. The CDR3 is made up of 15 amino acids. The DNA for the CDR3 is TGTGCCTGGAGTGGGCGGGACCCATACACCGGGGAGCTGTTTTTT. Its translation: CAWSGRDPYTGELFF.

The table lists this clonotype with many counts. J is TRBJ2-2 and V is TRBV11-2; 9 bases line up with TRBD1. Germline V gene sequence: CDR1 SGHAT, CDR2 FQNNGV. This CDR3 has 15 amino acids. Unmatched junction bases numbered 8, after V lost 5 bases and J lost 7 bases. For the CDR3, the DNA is TGTGCCAGCAGCCATAACAGGGGGCAGGGCGGGGAGCTGTTTTTT. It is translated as CASSHNRGQGGELFF.

For the CDR3, the DNA is TGTGCCAGCAGTCTAGGACAGGGCCGCTCCTATAATTCACCCCTCCACTTT. Translated: CASSLGQGRSYNSPLHF. V and J are TRBV27 and TRBJ1-6, with 8 bases lining up with TRBD1. The V gene end was trimmed by 5 bases and the J gene end by 0 bases; junction bases not matched to a gene: 6. The CDR3 length is 17 residues. CDR1 and CDR2 from the germline V gene are MNHEY and SMNVEV (reference sequence).

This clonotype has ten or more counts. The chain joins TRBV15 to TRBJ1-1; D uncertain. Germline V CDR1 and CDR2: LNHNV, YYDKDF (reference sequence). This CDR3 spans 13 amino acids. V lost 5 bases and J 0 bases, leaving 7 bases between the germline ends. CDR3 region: CATSVLLNTEAFF. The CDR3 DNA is TGTGCCACCAGCGTCTTACTGAACACTGAAGCTTTCTTT.

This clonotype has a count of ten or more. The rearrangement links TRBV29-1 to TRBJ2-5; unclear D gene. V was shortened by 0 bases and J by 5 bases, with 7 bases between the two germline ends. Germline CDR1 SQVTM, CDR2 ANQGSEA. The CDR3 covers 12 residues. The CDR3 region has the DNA TGCAGCGTTGAAGAAGTCGAGGAGACCCAGTACTTC. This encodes CSVEEVEETQYF.

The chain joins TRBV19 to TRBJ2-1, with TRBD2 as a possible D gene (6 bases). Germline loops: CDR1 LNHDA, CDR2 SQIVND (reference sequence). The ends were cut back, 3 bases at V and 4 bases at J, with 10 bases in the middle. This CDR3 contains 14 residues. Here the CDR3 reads CASSMRAGYNEQFF. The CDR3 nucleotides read TGTGCCAGTAGTATGAGGGCGGGGTACAATGAGCAGTTCTTC.

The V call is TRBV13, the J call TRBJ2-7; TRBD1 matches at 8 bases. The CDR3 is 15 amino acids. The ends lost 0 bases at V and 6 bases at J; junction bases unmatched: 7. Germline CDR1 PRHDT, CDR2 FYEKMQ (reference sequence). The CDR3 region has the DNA TGTGCCAGCAGCTTAGGACAGGGGGGATCTCGCGAGCAGTACTTC. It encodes CASSLGQGGSREQYF.

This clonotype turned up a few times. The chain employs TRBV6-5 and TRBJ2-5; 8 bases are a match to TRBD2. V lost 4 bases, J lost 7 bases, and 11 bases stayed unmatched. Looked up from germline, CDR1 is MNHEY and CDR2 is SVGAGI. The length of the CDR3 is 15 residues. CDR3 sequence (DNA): TGTGCCAGCAGTTTCGGGAGGGCCCTGCAGGGGACCCAGTACTTC. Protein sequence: CASSFGRALQGTQYF.

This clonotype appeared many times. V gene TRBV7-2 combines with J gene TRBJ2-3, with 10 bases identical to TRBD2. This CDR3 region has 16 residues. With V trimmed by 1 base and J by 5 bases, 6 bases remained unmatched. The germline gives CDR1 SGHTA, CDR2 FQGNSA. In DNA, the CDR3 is TGTGCCAGCAGCTTAGTACGACTAGCGGGCGGAGATACGCAGTATTTT. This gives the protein CASSLVRLAGGDTQYF.

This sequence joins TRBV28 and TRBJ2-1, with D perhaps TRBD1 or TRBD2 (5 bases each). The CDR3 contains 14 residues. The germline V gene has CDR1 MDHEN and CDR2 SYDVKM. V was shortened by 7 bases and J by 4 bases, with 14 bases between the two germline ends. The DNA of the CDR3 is TGTGCCAGCAAAGACCGGGACCAATACAATGAGCAGTTCTTC. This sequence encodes CASKDRDQYNEQFF.

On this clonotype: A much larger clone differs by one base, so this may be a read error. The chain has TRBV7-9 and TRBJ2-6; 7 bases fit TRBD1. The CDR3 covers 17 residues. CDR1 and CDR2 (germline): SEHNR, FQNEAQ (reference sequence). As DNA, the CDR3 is TGTACCAGCAGCCCCAGACAGGGCCTCTCTGGGGCCAACGTCCTGACTTTC. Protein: CTSSPRQGLSGANVLTF.

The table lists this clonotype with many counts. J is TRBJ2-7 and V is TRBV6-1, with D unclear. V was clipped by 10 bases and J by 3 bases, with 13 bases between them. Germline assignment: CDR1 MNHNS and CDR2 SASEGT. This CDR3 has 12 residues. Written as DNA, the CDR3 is TGTGCCACCCACGTGAAGGGCTACGAGCAGTACTTC. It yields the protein CATHVKGYEQYF.

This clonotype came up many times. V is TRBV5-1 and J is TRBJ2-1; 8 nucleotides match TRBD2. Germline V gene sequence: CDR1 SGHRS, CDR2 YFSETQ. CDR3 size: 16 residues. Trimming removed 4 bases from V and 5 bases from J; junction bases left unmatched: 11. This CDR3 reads CASSTSELAGHNEQFF. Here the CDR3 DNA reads TGCGCCAGCAGCACCTCGGAGCTAGCGGGCCACAATGAGCAGTTCTTC.